This T cell receptor (beta chain) was sequenced during a study of blood T cell repertoires in COVID-19. V was shortened by 11 bases and J by 5 bases, with 15 bases between the two germline ends. The CDR3 totals 12 residues. Germline V gene data show CDR1 as MNHEY and CDR2 as SVGAGI. Patients from Seattle were sampled longitudinally, starting during active infection. The repertoire was sequenced with immunoSEQ multiplex PCR; TCRdb's copy has only in-frame clones and lacks some. Of about 180,000 clones detected, 83% appear once; the ten largest clones hold more than 7.5%. J is TRBJ2-5 and V is TRBV6-5, with D maybe TRBD1 (6 bases). The clonotype comes from a woman in her 70s with COVID-19, enrolled during active disease. The source material was peripheral blood. For the CDR3, the DNA is TGTGCCGTTAGGGGGATTTGGGAGACCCAGTACTTC. Its protein product is CAVRGIWETQYF.